This TCR beta chain was obtained from a study of blood T cell repertoires in COVID-19. This clone was picked up one time. Other DNA sequences from this sample encode an identical CDR3 as well. Original handling: Counts of nucleated cells, estimated from reference gene primer amplification, were obtained. Assay used: immunoSEQ multiplex PCR; TCRdb lists only in-frame clones, some missing. Clone size and the V and J calls come from that table; the DNA yielded D and trimming. The sample contains more than 85,000 clones, around 80% of which appear only once. This CDR3 spans 14 amino acids. V was pared by 4 bases and J by 1 base, with 8 bases between. The germline gives CDR1 SGHRS, CDR2 YFSETQ.

The sample was peripheral blood. The J gene is TRBJ2-2, the V gene TRBV5-1; D perhaps matches TRBD1 (6 bases). The clonotype was recovered from a man aged 55 to 70 with acute or convalescent COVID-19. The CDR3 sequence: CASSLDRNTGELFF. The DNA for the CDR3 is TGCGCCAGCAGCCTGGACAGGAACACCGGGGAGCTGTTTTTT.